This TCR beta chain derives from a study of T cell responses to AZD1222 COVID-19 vaccine. Study conclusions and caveats: Unmutated variant regions are reportedly the target of nearly half of TCRs that are spike-specific. Possibly, clonal diversity was underestimated; donors were largely white British and included more females. When two AZD1222 doses had been given, Spike-specific TCR breadth and depth rose.

V trimming: 6 bases; J trimming: 10 bases; junction bases outside the gene matches: 14. From germline, CDR1 is LNHDA and CDR2 SQIVND (reference sequence). CDR3 length: 15 residues. Of note for this clone: Its antigen is still unknown.

The method was immunoSEQ multiplex PCR; TCRdb's version includes in-frame clones alone and lacks a portion of them. Here the sample spans 57,000 or so clones, approximately 85% being singletons. The study pooled second doses at about 4 or about 12 weeks. Source: peripheral blood, taken 28 days after the second AZD1222 dose. The rearrangement uses TRBV19 and TRBJ1-1; 10 bases match TRBD1. This receptor was identified in an adult who received the AZD1222 COVID-19 vaccine. In nucleotides, the CDR3 is TGTGCCAGTAGGTCCGGGACAGGGGATCGAGGTGCAGCTTTCTTT. Its protein is CASRSGTGDRGAAFF.